Listed below are T cell receptor beta chains from one sample, sequenced in a study of response to subunit inactivated influenza vaccine. TCRdb independently ran MiXCR on the RT-PCR reads; one entry per CDR3 protein. The table records hundreds of thousands of distinct CDR3 sequences, roughly 25% of them present only once. The sample here was CD4+ T cells sorted from PBMCs, taken more than 4 days after vaccination. The receptors were gathered from a man aged 45-60 years who received an inactivated influenza vaccine. Both conserved end residues are part of each CDR3. Fields, in order: D gene, clone size, V gene, J gene, CDR3 DNA, CDR3 protein. D genes are given only for firm matches. The size of a clone is reported for some rows only, either as once, few or many, or as a class for expanded clones.

d_gene: -
abundance: once
v_gene: TRBV24-1
j_gene: TRBJ2-2
CDR3nt: TGTGCCACCAGTGATACCCCGGGACCGAAAGGGTCCGGGGAGCTGTTTTTT
CDR3aa: CATSDTPGPKGSGELFF

d_gene: -
abundance: few
v_gene: TRBV6-5
j_gene: TRBJ1-4
CDR3nt: TGTGCCAGCAGTTATTCCCCGACGGGCTCCAGGGAAAAACTGTTTTTT
CDR3aa: CASSYSPTGSREKLFF

d_gene: -
abundance: -
v_gene: TRBV25-1
j_gene: TRBJ1-2
CDR3nt: TGTGCCAGCAGTGAATCGGGAGCCTACTATGGCTACACCTTC
CDR3aa: CASSESGAYYGYTF

d_gene: -
abundance: -
v_gene: TRBV30
j_gene: TRBJ2-5
CDR3nt: TGTGCCTGGATCATGGAGGGGTTAGGGGAGACCCAGTACTTC
CDR3aa: CAWIMEGLGETQYF

d_gene: -
abundance: few
v_gene: TRBV18
j_gene: TRBJ2-7
CDR3nt: TGTGCCAGCTCACCAGAAATGGGCCCCTACGAGCAGTACTTC
CDR3aa: CASSPEMGPYEQYF

d_gene: -
abundance: once
v_gene: TRBV19
j_gene: TRBJ2-3
CDR3nt: TGTGCCAGTCTCCCCAGTGGGGCGGCAGATACGCAGTATTTT
CDR3aa: CASLPSGAADTQYF

d_gene: -
abundance: many
v_gene: TRBV20-1
j_gene: TRBJ2-7
CDR3nt: TGCAGTGCTAGAGATATTTGGGAGCAGTACTTC
CDR3aa: CSARDIWEQYF

d_gene: TRBD1
abundance: few
v_gene: TRBV5-1
j_gene: TRBJ1-1
CDR3nt: TGCGCCAGCAGCGGCGGGACAGGGCTGAACACTGAAGCTTTCTTT
CDR3aa: CASSGGTGLNTEAFF

d_gene: TRBD2
abundance: -
v_gene: TRBV7-9
j_gene: TRBJ2-3
CDR3nt: TGTGCCAGCAGCCCCCCCCCCGGGACTAGCGGTGGAGATACGCAGTATTTT
CDR3aa: CASSPPPGTSGGDTQYF

d_gene: TRBD1
abundance: -
v_gene: TRBV5-1
j_gene: TRBJ2-5
CDR3nt: TGCGCCAGCAGCTGGGGAAACAGGGGAAAAGAGACCCAGTACTTC
CDR3aa: CASSWGNRGKETQYF

d_gene: TRBD2
abundance: few
v_gene: TRBV6-1
j_gene: TRBJ2-3
CDR3nt: TGTGCCAGCAGGGGTAGACTAGCGCTCACAGATACGCAGTATTTT
CDR3aa: CASRGRLALTDTQYF

d_gene: TRBD2
abundance: -
v_gene: TRBV24-1
j_gene: TRBJ2-1
CDR3nt: TGTGCCACCAGTGATTTTAAGTGGGAGGGAACCAATGAGCAGTTCTTC
CDR3aa: CATSDFKWEGTNEQFF

d_gene: -
abundance: -
v_gene: TRBV11-2
j_gene: TRBJ2-1
CDR3nt: TGTGCCAGCAGCTTAGTTATCAAGAGCTCCTACAATGAGCAGTTCTTC
CDR3aa: CASSLVIKSSYNEQFF

d_gene: -
abundance: -
v_gene: TRBV7-9
j_gene: TRBJ2-2
CDR3nt: TGTGCCAGCAGCCCCCAAGGTAGAGGGGGTCCCGGGGAGCTGTTTTTT
CDR3aa: CASSPQGRGGPGELFF

d_gene: -
abundance: -
v_gene: TRBV12-3/TRBV12-4
j_gene: TRBJ2-7
CDR3nt: TGTGCCAGCAGTCGGGACACCGGTCGCGACGAGCAGTACTTC
CDR3aa: CASSRDTGRDEQYF

d_gene: -
abundance: -
v_gene: TRBV5-1
j_gene: TRBJ2-2
CDR3nt: TGCGCCAGCACTTTAAGGGTAGACACCGGGGAGCTGTTTTTT
CDR3aa: CASTLRVDTGELFF

d_gene: TRBD1
abundance: -
v_gene: TRBV12-3/TRBV12-4
j_gene: TRBJ2-3
CDR3nt: TGTGCCAGCTCCCTGAGGGGGCTTGATAGCACAGATACGCAGTATTTT
CDR3aa: CASSLRGLDSTDTQYF

d_gene: TRBD1
abundance: few
v_gene: TRBV29-1
j_gene: TRBJ2-7
CDR3nt: TGCAGCGTTGCCAGGGGGAACGAGCAGTACTTC
CDR3aa: CSVARGNEQYF

d_gene: -
abundance: -
v_gene: TRBV4-1
j_gene: TRBJ2-5
CDR3nt: TGCGCCAGCAGCCAAGCTATCCCAGAGACCCAGTACTTC
CDR3aa: CASSQAIPETQYF

d_gene: TRBD1
abundance: -
v_gene: TRBV12-3/TRBV12-4
j_gene: TRBJ2-1
CDR3nt: TGTGCCAGCAGTTTCCCCACAGGGGGCTCCTACAATGAGCAGTTCTTC
CDR3aa: CASSFPTGGSYNEQFF

d_gene: TRBD1
abundance: -
v_gene: TRBV12-3/TRBV12-4
j_gene: TRBJ2-1
CDR3nt: TGTGCCAGCAGTTTAGAGACAGGGGCCGCAAAGACTACCTACAATGAGCAGTTCTTC
CDR3aa: CASSLETGAAKTTYNEQFF

d_gene: -
abundance: -
v_gene: TRBV9
j_gene: TRBJ2-2
CDR3nt: TGTGCCAGCAGCGAAAACAGAGGGGCCGGGGAGCTGTTTTTT
CDR3aa: CASSENRGAGELFF

d_gene: -
abundance: -
v_gene: TRBV20-1
j_gene: TRBJ2-7
CDR3nt: TGCAGTGCTAGGTCACGGGCGGGCACCTACGAGCAGTACTTC
CDR3aa: CSARSRAGTYEQYF

d_gene: TRBD1
abundance: few
v_gene: TRBV12-3/TRBV12-4
j_gene: TRBJ1-4
CDR3nt: TGTGCCAGCAGCTCCGACAGGGTAGCTGAAAAACTGTTTTTT
CDR3aa: CASSSDRVAEKLFF

d_gene: TRBD1
abundance: few
v_gene: TRBV10-3
j_gene: TRBJ2-3
CDR3nt: TGTGCCATCAGTGAGCCCGGGACAGGGGGCCGTAATACGCAGTATTTT
CDR3aa: CAISEPGTGGRNTQYF

d_gene: -
abundance: -
v_gene: TRBV9
j_gene: TRBJ2-3
CDR3nt: TGTGCCAGCAGCGTAGGGGTTAGCCGACGTGCTAGCACAGATACGCAGTATTTT
CDR3aa: CASSVGVSRRASTDTQYF

d_gene: TRBD1
abundance: -
v_gene: TRBV4-2
j_gene: TRBJ2-7
CDR3nt: TGTGCCAGCAGCCCCTTTAAGGGACAGAACTCCTACGAGCAGTACTTC
CDR3aa: CASSPFKGQNSYEQYF

d_gene: TRBD2
abundance: few
v_gene: TRBV5-1
j_gene: TRBJ2-5
CDR3nt: TGCGCCAGCAGCTTGGCTCTTAGCGGGGGCCGCCAAGAGACCCAGTACTTC
CDR3aa: CASSLALSGGRQETQYF

d_gene: -
abundance: -
v_gene: TRBV20-1
j_gene: TRBJ2-1
CDR3nt: TGCAGTGCTAGGTCCGGGACGTCGAGCAAGCAGTTCTTC
CDR3aa: CSARSGTSSKQFF

d_gene: -
abundance: -
v_gene: TRBV7-2
j_gene: TRBJ2-7
CDR3nt: TGTGCCAGCAGCTTAAACGGCTACTACGAGCAGTACTTC
CDR3aa: CASSLNGYYEQYF

d_gene: -
abundance: few
v_gene: TRBV29-1
j_gene: TRBJ2-5
CDR3nt: TGCAGCGTCGACCCTCGGACGGGACGATCCGGGACCCAGTACTTC
CDR3aa: CSVDPRTGRSGTQYF

d_gene: -
abundance: -
v_gene: TRBV6-2/TRBV6-3
j_gene: TRBJ2-1
CDR3nt: TGTGCCAGCAGTTACTGGGGGAGGACTTACAGCTCCTACAATGAGCAGTTCTTC
CDR3aa: CASSYWGRTYSSYNEQFF

d_gene: TRBD2
abundance: few
v_gene: TRBV7-9
j_gene: TRBJ2-5
CDR3nt: TGTGCCAGCAGCCCCGGACTAGCGGGAGGCAAAGAGACCCAGTACTTC
CDR3aa: CASSPGLAGGKETQYF

d_gene: -
abundance: many
v_gene: TRBV5-1
j_gene: TRBJ2-7
CDR3nt: TGCGCCAGCAGCTTGGGGGGGAGCACCTCCTACGAGCAGTACTTC
CDR3aa: CASSLGGSTSYEQYF

d_gene: TRBD1
abundance: -
v_gene: TRBV27
j_gene: TRBJ2-7
CDR3nt: TGTGCCAGCAGTTTATCGAGAGGGACAGGGAGTAGGCAGTACTTC
CDR3aa: CASSLSRGTGSRQYF

d_gene: -
abundance: many
v_gene: TRBV12-3/TRBV12-4
j_gene: TRBJ2-3
CDR3nt: TGTGCCAGCAGTTTCGACAGCACAGATACGCAGTATTTT
CDR3aa: CASSFDSTDTQYF

d_gene: -
abundance: -
v_gene: TRBV12-3/TRBV12-4
j_gene: TRBJ2-7
CDR3nt: TGTGCCAGCAGTTTCCCCGGGACGGGTGCCTACGAGCAGTACTTC
CDR3aa: CASSFPGTGAYEQYF

d_gene: -
abundance: many
v_gene: TRBV5-1
j_gene: TRBJ1-1
CDR3nt: TGCGCCAGCAGCTTGGCGGTCGGTCGCGTCGCGAACACTGAAGCTTTCTTT
CDR3aa: CASSLAVGRVANTEAFF

d_gene: -
abundance: -
v_gene: TRBV5-1
j_gene: TRBJ2-7
CDR3nt: TGCGCCAGCAGCTTGAGAAATAGCGGACAAGGCTACGAGCAGTACTTC
CDR3aa: CASSLRNSGQGYEQYF

d_gene: -
abundance: -
v_gene: TRBV12-3/TRBV12-4
j_gene: TRBJ1-2
CDR3nt: TGTGCCAGCAGTTTAGCGGACCTATCTTTAGATGGCTACACCTTC
CDR3aa: CASSLADLSLDGYTF

d_gene: TRBD2
abundance: -
v_gene: TRBV20-1
j_gene: TRBJ2-1
CDR3nt: TGCAGTGCTAGAGATCTCCGGCTAGCGGGACATCAAGAGCAGTTCTTC
CDR3aa: CSARDLRLAGHQEQFF

d_gene: -
abundance: few
v_gene: TRBV6-2/TRBV6-3
j_gene: TRBJ2-1
CDR3nt: TGTGCCAGCAGTTACCTTCGGACAGCGCTCGTCTTAAGAGGCAATGAGCAGTTCTTC
CDR3aa: CASSYLRTALVLRGNEQFF

d_gene: -
abundance: -
v_gene: TRBV18
j_gene: TRBJ2-1
CDR3nt: TGTGCCAGCTCACCTATGGCCATTCGGGGGCGCGGGCAAGGCAATGAGCAGTTCTTC
CDR3aa: CASSPMAIRGRGQGNEQFF